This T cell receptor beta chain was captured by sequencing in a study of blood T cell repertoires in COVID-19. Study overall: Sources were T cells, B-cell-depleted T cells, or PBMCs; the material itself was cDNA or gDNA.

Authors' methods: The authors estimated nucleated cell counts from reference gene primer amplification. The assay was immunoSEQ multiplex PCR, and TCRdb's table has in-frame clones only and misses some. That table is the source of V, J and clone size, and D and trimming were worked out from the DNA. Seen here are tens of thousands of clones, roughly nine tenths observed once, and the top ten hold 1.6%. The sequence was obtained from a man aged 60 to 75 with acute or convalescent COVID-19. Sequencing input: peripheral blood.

In nucleotides, the CDR3 is TGTGCCAGCAGTGATCCAGGGCTCAATCAGCCCCAGCATTTT. It codes for CASSDPGLNQPQHF. The rearrangement links TRBV6-1 to TRBJ1-5; tentative D call: TRBD1 (5 bases). There are 14 residues in the CDR3. Germline lookup yields CDR1 MNHNS and CDR2 SASEGT. Trimming took off 3 bases at V and 3 bases at J, with 9 bases between the two ends.